This TCR beta chain was recorded in a study of chemoradiotherapy in HPV16-positive cancers. Study background: Candidate HPV-specific T-cell clones and common TCR motifs came from functional assays in a couple of HPV16-positive patients. Broader study findings: During treatment, candidate HPV-specific clones and E7-related motifs expanded in tumor.

TCRdb's table, derived via immunoSEQ multiplex PCR, lists solely in-frame clones and lacks some. This table holds 55,000 to 85,000 clones, about 88% found once. Samples were taken several times over chemoradiotherapy. As for this clone: The antigen remains undetermined.

Germline loops: CDR1 MNHEY, CDR2 SMNVEV (reference sequence). The CDR3 is 16 residues long. V was trimmed by 5 bases and J by 8 bases, leaving 24 bases between them. The input for sequencing was blood, taken from a patient who underwent chemoradiotherapy. The sequence derives from a human donor with HPV-associated anogenital cancer. The rearrangement links TRBV27 to TRBJ1-2; D may be TRBD1 (6 bases). Here the CDR3 DNA reads TGTGCCAGCAGTCGTGGTGCGGGGGGCGGGTCTGGAGGCTACACCTTC. Translation: CASSRGAGGGSGGYTF.